A selection of T cell receptor beta chains follows, all from one sample in a study of Ad26.COV2.S vaccination and SARS-CoV-2 variants. TCRdb's copy holds only in-frame clones and misses some; the assay was immunoSEQ multiplex PCR. The sample lists around 420,000 clones, 70% to 90% seen once, with approximately 4% in the top ten. Sequences were derived from peripheral blood, sampled in a trial of Ad26.COV2.S vaccine versus placebo. Receptors originate from a person aged 18-60 years who received the Ad26.COV2.S COVID-19 vaccine or a placebo. CDR3s include the opening cysteine and the closing phenylalanine or tryptophan. The order of the fields is CDR3 DNA, CDR3 protein, J gene, D gene, V gene, clone size. The D gene is left open where the match is weak. Size is omitted from some rows. Given values are once, few, many or a class for expanded clones.

DNA: TGTGCCAGCAGCCCTAAGCCCATCGCAAGGTCGGGGAATGAGCAGTTCTTC; CDR3: CASSPKPIARSGNEQFF; J: TRBJ2-1; D: .; V: TRBV3-1/TRBV3-2; size: .
DNA: TGTGCCAGCAGCCAGGGGCGTTGGAGCAATCAGCCCCAGCATTTT; CDR3: CASSQGRWSNQPQHF; J: TRBJ1-5; D: .; V: TRBV6-5; size: .
DNA: TGTGCCAGCAGTGCTTACGAGCAGTACTTC; CDR3: CASSAYEQYF; J: TRBJ2-7; D: .; V: TRBV28; size: .
DNA: TGTGCCAGCAGCACCAGGACAGGGGGCCATTCACCCCTCCACTTT; CDR3: CASSTRTGGHSPLHF; J: TRBJ1-6; D: TRBD1; V: TRBV7-9; size: .
DNA: TGTGCCAGCAGTAGGGGGGCTGGAAACACCATATATTTT; CDR3: CASSRGAGNTIYF; J: TRBJ1-3; D: .; V: TRBV2; size: .
DNA: TGTGCCAGCAGTCACGGGACCCAAGAGACCCAGTACTTC; CDR3: CASSHGTQETQYF; J: TRBJ2-5; D: .; V: TRBV2; size: .
DNA: TGTGCCTGGAGCGGGGGGCCTTCCACTGAAGCTTTCTTT; CDR3: CAWSGGPSTEAFF; J: TRBJ1-1; D: .; V: TRBV30; size: .
DNA: TGTGCCACCAGTGATTTTGCCCCTCCAGCGGGGGGTACCACCGGGGAGCTGTTTTTT; CDR3: CATSDFAPPAGGTTGELFF; J: TRBJ2-2; D: TRBD2; V: TRBV24-1; size: .
DNA: TGCGCCAGCAAACAGGGGGCTGGCGGGGAGCTGTTTTTT; CDR3: CASKQGAGGELFF; J: TRBJ2-2; D: TRBD1; V: TRBV5-1; size: .
DNA: TGTGCCATCAGACAGGGGGCTTTGGACACTGAAGCTTTCTTT; CDR3: CAIRQGALDTEAFF; J: TRBJ1-1; D: TRBD1; V: TRBV10-3; size: .
DNA: TGCGCCAGCAGCCCAAACCTTCGGTATGGCTACACCTTC; CDR3: CASSPNLRYGYTF; J: TRBJ1-2; D: .; V: TRBV5-1; size: .
DNA: TGTGCCATCAGTGCTACTGGGCGGGGGGACCAAGAGACCCAGTACTTC; CDR3: CAISATGRGDQETQYF; J: TRBJ2-5; D: TRBD2; V: TRBV10-3; size: .
DNA: TGTGCCAGTAGTATAACAGGGGCGGGAGGCTACACCTTC; CDR3: CASSITGAGGYTF; J: TRBJ1-2; D: TRBD1; V: TRBV19; size: .
DNA: TGTGCCAGCAGCTTAGCAGCAGGGTGGGGCACTGAAGCTTTCTTT; CDR3: CASSLAAGWGTEAFF; J: TRBJ1-1; D: .; V: TRBV7-8; size: .
DNA: TGTGCCAGCATTCTGGCTAGGGACAGTTCCTACAATGAGCAGTTCTTC; CDR3: CASILARDSSYNEQFF; J: TRBJ2-1; D: TRBD1; V: TRBV7-9; size: .
DNA: TGTGCCAGCTCACCAGTCGGGGAGGAAAAACTGTTTTTT; CDR3: CASSPVGEEKLFF; J: TRBJ1-4; D: .; V: TRBV18; size: .
DNA: TGTGCCAGCAGCGAAGGACAGGGGAACACTGAAGCTTTCTTT; CDR3: CASSEGQGNTEAFF; J: TRBJ1-1; D: TRBD1; V: TRBV9; size: .
DNA: TGTGCCAGCAGCCCCCGGGCGGGCACAAACAATGAGCAGTTCTTC; CDR3: CASSPRAGTNNEQFF; J: TRBJ2-1; D: .; V: TRBV7-2; size: .
DNA: TGCGCCAGCAGCTTGAACCAGGTCGCCACCGGGGAGCTGTTTTTT; CDR3: CASSLNQVATGELFF; J: TRBJ2-2; D: .; V: TRBV5-1; size: .
DNA: TGTGCCAGCAACCCGACAGGGTTCAATGAGCAGTTCTTC; CDR3: CASNPTGFNEQFF; J: TRBJ2-1; D: TRBD1; V: TRBV5-6; size: .
DNA: TGTGCCAGCAGCTTTGCGGGGGGGGCAGGGGCCAACGTCCTGACTTTC; CDR3: CASSFAGGAGANVLTF; J: TRBJ2-6; D: TRBD2; V: TRBV7-2; size: .
DNA: TGTGCCAGTAGTATAGTGGGGAATCAGCCCCAGCATTTT; CDR3: CASSIVGNQPQHF; J: TRBJ1-5; D: .; V: TRBV19; size: .
DNA: TGTGCCAGCAGCTTTACTTCGACAGGCTATAATTCACCCCTCCACTTT; CDR3: CASSFTSTGYNSPLHF; J: TRBJ1-6; D: .; V: TRBV6-6; size: .
DNA: TGTGCCAGCAGCTTAGGCCGGGGGCGCAGGGACTATGGCTACACCTTC; CDR3: CASSLGRGRRDYGYTF; J: TRBJ1-2; D: .; V: TRBV7-9; size: few
DNA: TGTGCCAGCAGCTCGCATGGACAGACCACAGATACGCAGTATTTT; CDR3: CASSSHGQTTDTQYF; J: TRBJ2-3; D: .; V: TRBV7-3; size: .
DNA: TGCGCCAGCAGTGAGTCGATTCTAGCGGGGGGCAACAATGAGCAGTTCTTC; CDR3: CASSESILAGGNNEQFF; J: TRBJ2-1; D: TRBD2; V: TRBV10-2; size: .
DNA: TGTGCCAGCGTAGATCAGCCTGGTAGCAATCAGCCCCAGCATTTT; CDR3: CASVDQPGSNQPQHF; J: TRBJ1-5; D: .; V: TRBV6-5; size: .
DNA: TGTGCCAGCAGACAGGGGGCGTACCCCAGCGAGCAGTACTTC; CDR3: CASRQGAYPSEQYF; J: TRBJ2-7; D: TRBD1; V: TRBV6-5; size: .
DNA: TGTGCCAGCAGCTTGGGACTAGGGAGCTCCTACGAGCAGTACTTC; CDR3: CASSLGLGSSYEQYF; J: TRBJ2-7; D: .; V: TRBV5-5; size: .
DNA: TGTGCCAGCAGCCCAAGAAGGACGGTCCGCTACGAGCAGTACTTC; CDR3: CASSPRRTVRYEQYF; J: TRBJ2-7; D: .; V: TRBV11-2; size: .
DNA: TGTGCCAGCAGTTACTCGACAGCCCAGAGCTCCTATAATTCACCCCTCCACTTT; CDR3: CASSYSTAQSSYNSPLHF; J: TRBJ1-6; D: .; V: TRBV6-2/TRBV6-3; size: .
DNA: TGTGCCAGCAGCTCTTATGAAGGCGTTGACATTCAGTACTTC; CDR3: CASSSYEGVDIQYF; J: TRBJ2-4; D: .; V: TRBV7-2; size: .
DNA: TGCGCCAGCAGTGAGTCGAGGTGCACAGATACGCAGTATTTT; CDR3: CASSESRCTDTQYF; J: TRBJ2-3; D: .; V: TRBV10-1; size: .
DNA: TGTGCCAGCAGACAGGGGCCCCACACCGGGGAGCTGTTTTTT; CDR3: CASRQGPHTGELFF; J: TRBJ2-2; D: TRBD1; V: TRBV6-5; size: .
DNA: TGTGCCAGCAGCCCAGAGAACACTGAAGCTTTCTTT; CDR3: CASSPENTEAFF; J: TRBJ1-1; D: .; V: TRBV11-2; size: .
DNA: TGTGCCAGCAGCTTGGGGAATTCAGATACGCAGTATTTT; CDR3: CASSLGNSDTQYF; J: TRBJ2-3; D: .; V: TRBV7-6; size: .
DNA: TGTGCCAGCAGTTACCTACCGGAGGGGGAGCTGTTTTTT; CDR3: CASSYLPEGELFF; J: TRBJ2-2; D: .; V: TRBV6-5; size: .
DNA: TGCGCCAGCAGCTTGGAGGGGGGCCTGGGCTTGACTGAAGCTTTCTTT; CDR3: CASSLEGGLGLTEAFF; J: TRBJ1-1; D: .; V: TRBV5-1; size: .
DNA: TGTGCCAGCAGCTTAGACCGTGGGACAGGCCGCTCCTATAATTCACCCCTCCACTTT; CDR3: CASSLDRGTGRSYNSPLHF; J: TRBJ1-6; D: TRBD1; V: TRBV11-2; size: .
DNA: TGTGCCAGCAGTTACGGCGGTCACAGGGGTTATTCACCCCTCCACTTT; CDR3: CASSYGGHRGYSPLHF; J: TRBJ1-6; D: TRBD1; V: TRBV6-6; size: many
DNA: TGTGCCAGCAGTGAAGTCGGACTCCCCAATCAGCCCCAGCATTTT; CDR3: CASSEVGLPNQPQHF; J: TRBJ1-5; D: .; V: TRBV6-1; size: .
DNA: TGTGCCAGTAGTTCTCCGGGATTTGGTAATGAAAAACTGTTTTTT; CDR3: CASSSPGFGNEKLFF; J: TRBJ1-4; D: .; V: TRBV19; size: .
DNA: TGTGCCAGCAGTCCGGAATTCGGGGAGCAGTTCTTC; CDR3: CASSPEFGEQFF; J: TRBJ2-1; D: .; V: TRBV11-2; size: once
DNA: TGTGCCAGCAGCTTCGGAGAGAACACTGAAGCTTTCTTT; CDR3: CASSFGENTEAFF; J: TRBJ1-1; D: .; V: TRBV7-3; size: .
DNA: TGTGCCAGCTCACCCGGGGCCGATACGCAGTATTTT; CDR3: CASSPGADTQYF; J: TRBJ2-3; D: .; V: TRBV18; size: .
DNA: TGTGCCAGCAGTGACTCGAGTGGGGGCAACTATGGCTACACCTTC; CDR3: CASSDSSGGNYGYTF; J: TRBJ1-2; D: .; V: TRBV6-4; size: .
DNA: TGCGCCAGCAGTGTAGGGGACAGCCTAAGCTCTGGAAACACCATATATTTT; CDR3: CASSVGDSLSSGNTIYF; J: TRBJ1-3; D: TRBD1; V: TRBV10-2; size: .
DNA: TGCGCCAGCAGCTCAGGGACAGGACCGCCTAACTATGGCTACACCTTC; CDR3: CASSSGTGPPNYGYTF; J: TRBJ1-2; D: TRBD1; V: TRBV5-1; size: .
DNA: TGTGCCAGCTCACCAATGGGACAGCGGAATGAAAAACTGTTTTTT; CDR3: CASSPMGQRNEKLFF; J: TRBJ1-4; D: TRBD1; V: TRBV18; size: .
DNA: TGTGCCAGCAGTTGGCAGGGTCCAGATACGCAGTATTTT; CDR3: CASSWQGPDTQYF; J: TRBJ2-3; D: .; V: TRBV2; size: few
DNA: TGTGCCAGCAGGGTGGGGACAGCGAACACCGGGGAGCTGTTTTTT; CDR3: CASRVGTANTGELFF; J: TRBJ2-2; D: TRBD1; V: TRBV2; size: .
DNA: TGTGCCACCGGCGAGCCGACAGTACTAAGCACAGATACGCAGTATTTT; CDR3: CATGEPTVLSTDTQYF; J: TRBJ2-3; D: .; V: TRBV15; size: .
DNA: TGTGCCAGCAGCAGATCGACAGGGGATAGGAACACCATATATTTT; CDR3: CASSRSTGDRNTIYF; J: TRBJ1-3; D: TRBD1; V: TRBV11-2; size: .